Presented here are 10 T cell receptor beta chains from one specimen sequenced in a study of chemoradiotherapy in HPV16-positive cancers. Sequencing used immunoSEQ multiplex PCR; TCRdb keeps in-frame clones, though not all of them. The sample has 5,500 to 7,000 clones, approximately 90% seen once. Sample: tumor tissue, taken from a patient who underwent chemoradiotherapy. These receptors came from a human donor with HPV-associated anogenital cancer.

This chain joins TRBV2 and TRBJ1-6; D uncertain. V was pared by 6 bases and J by 7 bases, with 7 bases between. Germline V lookup: CDR1 SNHLY, CDR2 FYNNEI. CDR3 length: 12 amino acids. The CDR3 region is CASSRDNSPLHF. The CDR3 DNA reads TGTGCCAGCAGCAGAGACAATTCACCCCTCCACTTT.

A few counts support this clone. The chain couples TRBV20-1 to TRBJ1-1, with D uncertain. V shed 4 bases and J shed 0 bases, with 3 bases lying between them. There are 11 residues in the CDR3. Germline lookup yields CDR1 DFQATT and CDR2 SNEGSKA (reference sequence). The CDR3 loop reads CSAILNTEAFF. CDR3 in DNA: TGCAGTGCTATCTTGAACACTGAAGCTTTCTTT.

The J gene is TRBJ1-1, the V gene TRBV5-8; no clear D. V was pared by 4 bases and J by 6 bases, with 4 bases between. Germline V gene lookup returns CDR1 SGHTS and CDR2 YDEGEE. The CDR3 is made up of 10 amino acids. CDR3 amino acids: CASSAPEAFF. The CDR3 DNA reads TGTGCCAGCAGCGCCCCTGAAGCTTTCTTT.

This clone was seen a handful of times. The chain couples TRBV9 to TRBJ2-2; 9 nucleotides agree with TRBD1. The V gene end was trimmed by 1 base and the J gene end by 4 bases; junction bases not matched to a gene: 17. This CDR3 is 20 amino acids long. Germline V CDR1 and CDR2: SGDLS, YYNGEE. The CDR3 region has the DNA TGTGCCAGCAGCGTAAGAAAGGAACCCGGGGGACAGGGTTTCACCGGGGAGCTGTTTTTT. Its protein product is CASSVRKEPGGQGFTGELFF.

The chain combines TRBV2 with TRBJ2-7; D is undetermined. V was clipped by 3 bases and J by 3 bases, with 18 bases between them. The germline gives CDR1 SNHLY, CDR2 FYNNEI. CDR3 length: 16 residues. Here the CDR3 DNA reads TGTGCCAGCAGTGATATAGGCTACCCCTTCCTCTACGAGCAGTACTTC. As protein: CASSDIGYPFLYEQYF.

This chain connects TRBV27 to TRBJ2-7, with 12 bases lining up with TRBD2. The germline gives CDR1 MNHEY, CDR2 SMNVEV (reference sequence). The CDR3 has 15 amino acids. J gave up 5 bases and V 0 bases, and 2 bases lay outside the gene matches. The CDR3 protein is CASSLSTSGSNEQYF. The CDR3 DNA follows: TGTGCCAGCAGTTTATCGACTAGCGGGAGTAACGAGCAGTACTTC.

The chain joins TRBV7-2 to TRBJ1-1; D ambiguous. Looked up from germline, CDR1 is SGHTA and CDR2 is FQGNSA. V was shortened by 5 bases and J by 6 bases, with 19 bases between the two germline ends. The length of the CDR3 is 15 residues. Written as DNA, the CDR3 is TGTGCCAGCAGCCCGTCGAACTCCTTGGGCGCTGAAGCTTTCTTT. Translated: CASSPSNSLGAEAFF.

The chain uses TRBV6-5 and TRBJ2-5; D not certain. V was cut by 3 bases and J by 5 bases, with 13 bases left in between. CDR1 MNHEY and CDR2 SVGAGI come from the germline V gene. The CDR3 has 14 amino acids. Here the CDR3 DNA reads TGTGCCAGCAGTTATCATCGGGCCGGGGAGACCCAGTACTTC. Its translation is CASSYHRAGETQYF.

The chain has TRBV27 and TRBJ2-2; 9 nucleotides line up with TRBD1. Germline loops: CDR1 MNHEY, CDR2 SMNVEV (reference sequence). Trimming removed 6 bases from V and 4 bases from J; junction bases left unmatched: 9. The CDR3 is made up of 16 amino acids. The CDR3 bases are TGTGCCAGCAGCAAAAGAACACAGGGGGCCACCGGGGAGCTGTTTTTT. Translated: CASSKRTQGATGELFF.

The genes are TRBV5-1 and TRBJ1-1; no firm D call. Germline V gene lookup returns CDR1 SGHRS and CDR2 YFSETQ. Trimming cost V 0 bases and J 1 base, with 7 bases left between them. The CDR3 totals 14 residues. The CDR3 DNA sequence: TGCGCCAGCAGCTTGGGGCAGGCGAACACTGAAGCTTTCTTT. This sequence encodes CASSLGQANTEAFF. Looking up the rest from reference TRBV5-1 and TRBJ1-1 gives the full variable domain: KAGVTQTPRYLIKTRGQQVTLSCSPISGHRSVSWYQQTPGQGLQFLFEYFSETQRNKGNFPGRFSGRQFSNSRSEMNVSTLELGDSALYLCASSLGQANTEAFFGQGTRLTVV.